What follows are 6 T cell receptor beta chains derived from one specimen sequenced in a study of OX40 agonist ivuxolimab in advanced cancers. Clones were read by immunoSEQ multiplex PCR, and TCRdb kept only the in-frame ones, dropping some. The top ten hold 3.5% to 6% of the sample, which has tens of thousands of clones, about 85% seen once. The sequencing here drew on CD4+ or CD8+ T cells sorted from blood, taken in a trial of the OX40 agonist ivuxolimab. Receptors originate from an adult with an advanced solid tumor such as melanoma, head and neck, liver or kidney cancer.

This chain uses TRBV4-1 with TRBJ2-7, with a weak D call TRBD2 (5 bases). In germline, CDR1 is MGHRA, CDR2 YSYEKL. V lost 2 bases, J lost 5 bases, and 10 bases lay in between. The CDR3 covers 13 residues. CDR3 in DNA: TGCGCCAGCAGCCAACCCTCCGGGGACGAGCAGTACTTC. Residues: CASSQPSGDEQYF.

The rearrangement joins TRBV19 to TRBJ2-1, with TRBD2 identical over 10 bases. Per germline, CDR1 LNHDA and CDR2 SQIVND (reference sequence). The V and J ends lost 6 bases and 4 bases, in that order; junction bases with no gene match: 6. This CDR3 has 15 amino acids. CDR3 sequence: CASRVSGGRYNEQFF. The CDR3 nucleotides read TGTGCCAGTAGGGTTAGCGGGGGGCGTTACAATGAGCAGTTCTTC.

On this clone: At one end, the junction sequence differs from germline, possibly due to a read error. The chain uses TRBV5-1 and TRBJ2-7; TRBD2 matches at 9 bases. Per germline, CDR1 SGHRS and CDR2 YFSETQ. The CDR3 extends over 13 amino acids. The CDR3 nucleotides read TGCGCCAGCAGCTGGGCCCCAACTAGCGGGTGGAACTTC. Translation gives CASSWAPTSGWNF.

The rearrangement joins TRBV4-3 to TRBJ1-1, with D possibly being TRBD1 (6 bases). This CDR3 region has 15 residues. Trimming took off 1 base at V and 1 base at J, with 10 bases between the two ends. Germline V gene sequence: CDR1 LGHNA, CDR2 YSLEER. CDR3 protein: CASSQARGGNTEAFF. The CDR3 nucleotides are TGCGCCAGCAGCCAAGCTCGAGGGGGGAACACTGAAGCTTTCTTT.

J is TRBJ2-2 and V is TRBV13; no reliable D call. Trimming removed 6 bases from V and 0 bases from J, with 2 bases in between. This CDR3 has 12 residues. The germline CDR1 and CDR2 sequences are PRHDT and FYEKMQ (reference sequence). Here the CDR3 DNA reads TGTGCCAGCAGACCGAACACCGGGGAGCTGTTTTTT. Translation: CASRPNTGELFF. Using reference TRBV13 and TRBJ2-2 for the parts outside the CDR3, the full variable domain is AAGVIQSPRHLIKEKRETATLKCYPIPRHDTVYWYQQGPGQDPQFLISFYEKMQSDKGSIPDRFSAQQFSDYHSELNMSSLELGDSALYFCASRPNTGELFFGEGSRLTVL.

The V and J genes are TRBV7-9 and TRBJ1-2; TRBD1 agrees at 8 bases. In germline, CDR1 is SEHNR, CDR2 FQNEAQ (reference sequence). The CDR3 contains 14 residues. Losses at the gene ends were 5 bases for V and 7 bases for J; bases not matched to a gene: 9. CDR3 sequence reads: CASSLDRALGGYTF. CDR3 DNA sequence: TGTGCCAGCAGCCTGGACAGGGCTCTAGGTGGCTACACCTTC.